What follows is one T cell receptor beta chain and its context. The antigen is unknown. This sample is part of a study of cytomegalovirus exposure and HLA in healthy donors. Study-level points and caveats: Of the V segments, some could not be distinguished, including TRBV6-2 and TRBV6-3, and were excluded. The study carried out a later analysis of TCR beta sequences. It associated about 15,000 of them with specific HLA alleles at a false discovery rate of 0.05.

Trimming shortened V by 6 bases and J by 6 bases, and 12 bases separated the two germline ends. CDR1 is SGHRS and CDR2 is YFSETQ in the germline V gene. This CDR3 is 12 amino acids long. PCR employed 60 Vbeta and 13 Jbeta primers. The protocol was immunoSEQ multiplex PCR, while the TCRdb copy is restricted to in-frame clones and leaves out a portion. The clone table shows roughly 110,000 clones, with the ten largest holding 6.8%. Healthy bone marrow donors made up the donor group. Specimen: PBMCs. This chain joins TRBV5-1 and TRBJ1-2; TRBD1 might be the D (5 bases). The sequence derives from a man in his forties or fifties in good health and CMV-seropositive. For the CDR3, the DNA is TGCGCCAGCACGGCAGGGAAAGATGGCTACACCTTC. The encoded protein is CASTAGKDGYTF.